One T cell receptor (beta chain) is described in this entry. Some clones are missing from TCRdb's copy, which holds only in-frame ones; the method was immunoSEQ multiplex PCR. The sample includes more than 300,000 clones, around 81% of them seen just once. This entry comes from a study of Ad26.COV2.S vaccination and SARS-CoV-2 variants. Noted treatment: around 19 received Ad26.COV2.S at low or high dose, single or two shots; about 5 received placebo; per-sample allocation not given. On day 63 after the first injection, vaccine and placebo recipients gave samples. The length of the CDR3 is 17 residues. Germline CDR1 LGHNT, CDR2 FRNRAP. Trimming took off 2 bases at V and 3 bases at J, with 20 bases between the two ends.

Sequencing was performed on peripheral blood, taken in a trial of Ad26.COV2.S vaccine versus placebo. This receptor was identified in a person between 18 and 65 years old who received the Ad26.COV2.S COVID-19 vaccine or a placebo. The rearrangement uses TRBV12-5 and TRBJ2-7; D uncertain. The CDR3 DNA follows: TGTGCTAGTGGTTTGAAGCCCCGGTCGGACCTGTACTACGAGCAGTACTTC. It encodes CASGLKPRSDLYYEQYF.